The 29 T cell receptor beta chains below all came from one sample that was sequenced in a study of early T cells in non-severe SARS-CoV-2 infection. TCRdb re-derived calls from the 5' RACE reads in MiXCR, one entry per CDR3 protein. This table has tens of thousands of distinct CDR3 sequences, around 4.2% appearing once. The sequencing sample was made of whole blood. The receptors here all came from an adult who was a healthcare worker with PCR-confirmed SARS-CoV-2 infection or an uninfected control (not recorded which).

This clonotype was seen only a few times. The V call is TRBV5-5, the J call TRBJ2-7; D is undetermined. Germline V gives CDR1 SGHKS, CDR2 YYEKEE (reference sequence). V was shortened by 2 bases and J by 4 bases, with 4 bases between the two germline ends. This CDR3 is built from 11 residues. The CDR3 region has the DNA TGTGCCAGCAGCTTCAAATACGAGCAGTACTTC. Translating it yields CASSFKYEQYF.

This clonotype is medium-sized (0.01 to 0.1%). J is TRBJ2-1 and V is TRBV5-4; 8 nucleotides align to TRBD2. The CDR3 has 17 residues. Germline-derived CDR1 and CDR2 are SGHNT and YYREEE (reference sequence). V trimming: 0 bases; J trimming: 1 base; junction bases outside the gene matches: 6. CDR3 DNA: TGTGCCAGCAGCTTGGATTCCAGCGGGGGTTCCTACAATGAGCAGTTCTTC. Encoded protein: CASSLDSSGGSYNEQFF.

This clonotype was detected ten times or more. This chain connects TRBV5-1 to TRBJ2-7; maybe TRBD2 (5 bases). The V gene's germline CDR1 is SGHRS and CDR2 YFSETQ. This CDR3 is 14 amino acids long. V was trimmed by 4 bases and J by 0 bases, leaving 11 bases between them. The CDR3: CASSRTVSSYEQYF. CDR3 in DNA: TGCGCCAGCAGCCGGACTGTAAGCTCCTACGAGCAGTACTTC.

This clonotype has ten or more counts. The chain joins TRBV9 to TRBJ1-3; TRBD1 might be the D (6 bases). Between the trimmed V and J ends, which lost 2 bases and 6 bases, there was a span of 15 bases. This CDR3 has 15 residues. CDR1 is SGDLS and CDR2 is YYNGEE in the germline V gene. The CDR3 here is CASSVGATGTNTIYF. For the CDR3, the DNA is TGTGCCAGCAGCGTTGGGGCGACAGGCACAAACACCATATATTTT.

By frequency in the sample, this clonotype is medium-sized. The V and J genes are TRBV28 and TRBJ2-1; D unresolved. Germline V gene sequence: CDR1 MDHEN, CDR2 SYDVKM. V was cut by 5 bases and J by 14 bases, with 16 bases left in between. This CDR3 spans 12 amino acids. This CDR3 reads CASSLDANGEFF. CDR3 in DNA: TGTGCCAGCAGTCTGGACGCCAACGGAGAGTTCTTC.

In its sample, this clonotype was seen many times. The rearrangement uses TRBV7-8 and TRBJ2-5; no reliable D call. CDR1 and CDR2 (germline): SGHVS, FQNEAQ. The V and J ends lost 4 bases and 1 base respectively, with 10 bases between them. This CDR3 is built from 14 residues. CDR3 coding DNA: TGTGCCAGCAGCTACCTCAGGTTCCAAGAGACCCAGTACTTC. It yields the protein CASSYLRFQETQYF.

The chain recombines TRBV2 with TRBJ1-1; D not certain. Trimming removed 6 bases at V and 4 bases at J, with 9 bases between. Germline V gives CDR1 SNHLY, CDR2 FYNNEI. This CDR3 is 12 amino acids long. CDR3 coding DNA: TGTGCCAGCAGATATGTGGGCACTGAAGCTTTCTTT. This gives the protein CASRYVGTEAFF.

Ten or more counts support this clonotype. CDR3 nucleotides: TGTGCCAGCAGCCTTAGACAGCTTGATGGCTACACCTTC. This codes for CASSLRQLDGYTF. J is TRBJ1-2 and V is TRBV12-3 or TRBV12-4, with D possibly being TRBD1 (5 bases). V lost 6 bases and J lost 6, with 14 bases in between. CDR3 length equals 13 residues.

This clonotype was detected ten times or more. The genes are TRBV19 and TRBJ1-3, with TRBD1 matching 9 bases. This CDR3 region has 15 residues. Germline CDR1 and CDR2: LNHDA and SQIVND (reference sequence). V dropped 7 bases and J dropped 0; count of bases not matched to a gene: 4. The CDR3 reads CASTRDRDSGNTIYF. In DNA, the CDR3 is TGTGCCAGTACCCGGGACAGGGACTCTGGAAACACCATATATTTT.

This clonotype was seen at least ten times. V and J are TRBV6-6 and TRBJ1-1, with D tentatively TRBD1 (5 bases). The CDR3 spans 13 residues. Trimming cost V 2 bases and J 5 bases, with 9 bases left between them. Germline CDR1 is MNHNY and CDR2 is SVGAGI (reference sequence). The CDR3 loop is CASSYGAGTEAFF. The DNA for the CDR3 is TGTGCCAGCAGTTACGGGGCGGGGACTGAAGCTTTCTTT.

Many counts were recorded for this clonotype. V and J are TRBV7-2 and TRBJ2-5; D not certain. This CDR3 contains 13 residues. Trimming took off 7 bases at V and 5 bases at J, with 14 bases between the two ends. Looked up from germline, CDR1 is SGHTA and CDR2 is FQGNSA. CDR3 amino acids: CASTNTFGETQYF. The DNA for the CDR3 is TGTGCCAGCACCAACACCTTCGGGGAGACCCAGTACTTC.

This clonotype was seen only a few times. The chain couples TRBV7-9 to TRBJ1-2, with 8 bases lining up with TRBD1. The length of the CDR3 is 14 residues. The V segment lost 5 bases and the J segment 5 bases; nucleotides outside the gene matches: 7. The germline V gene has CDR1 SEHNR and CDR2 FQNEAQ (reference sequence). In DNA, the CDR3 is TGTGCCAGCAGCAGAGGACAGGGCGGGTATGGCTACACCTTC. Amino acids: CASSRGQGGYGYTF.

The chain couples TRBV7-9 to TRBJ1-2, with TRBD1 matching 9 bases. This CDR3 spans 18 amino acids. V lost 5 bases, J lost 6 bases, and 19 bases stayed unmatched. CDR1 is SEHNR and CDR2 is FQNEAQ in the germline V gene (reference sequence). The CDR3: CASSLPGTGIQPFDGYTF. DNA of the CDR3: TGTGCCAGCAGCCTTCCCGGGACAGGGATTCAACCTTTCGATGGCTACACCTTC.

This clonotype was counted only a few times. This chain joins TRBV5-1 and TRBJ1-2, with 8 nucleotides matching TRBD1. The germline V gene encodes CDR1 SGHRS and CDR2 YFSETQ. With 4 bases clipped from V and 8 bases from J, the junction kept 10 bases outside the gene matches. The CDR3 loop spans 14 amino acids. The CDR3 nucleotides are TGCGCCAGCAGCCGTATCGGGACAGGTGACGGCTACACCTTC. Translation gives CASSRIGTGDGYTF.

This clonotype appeared a few times. This chain connects TRBV10-3 to TRBJ2-3, with D perhaps TRBD1 or TRBD2 (7 bases each). The V end lost 3 bases, the J end lost 4 bases, and 14 bases lay between the germline ends. CDR3 length: 15 amino acids. CDR1 ENHRY and CDR2 SYGVKD come from the germline V gene. CDR3 coding DNA: TGTGCCATCAGTGAAGGCAGGGGGGGGGCAGATACGCAGTATTTT. As protein: CAISEGRGGADTQYF.

This clonotype showed up many times. This chain links TRBV19 with TRBJ2-2, with D uncertain. Germline loops: CDR1 LNHDA, CDR2 SQIVND (reference sequence). Trimming pared 10 bases from V and 1 base from J, leaving 10 bases between. This CDR3 comprises 13 residues. The CDR3 reads CATGDMNTGELFF. The DNA of the CDR3 is TGTGCCACCGGCGACATGAACACCGGGGAGCTGTTTTTT.

This clonotype occurred many times. The genes are TRBV7-6 and TRBJ2-2; D gene ambiguous. This CDR3 comprises 15 residues. Trimming left V 5 bases short and J 3 bases short, with 13 bases between. Germline lookup yields CDR1 SGHVS and CDR2 FNYEAQ. The CDR3 sequence is CASSPRWVYTGELFF. CDR3 coding DNA: TGTGCCAGCAGCCCACGTTGGGTATACACCGGGGAGCTGTTTTTT.

There are many counts of this clonotype. The chain recombines TRBV7-8 with TRBJ2-5; the D is unclear. V was shortened by 3 bases and J by 2 bases, with 7 bases between the two germline ends. The CDR3 is 13 residues long. Germline V lookup: CDR1 SGHVS, CDR2 FQNEAQ. The CDR3 DNA reads TGTGCCAGCAGCTTCCAGCAACAAGAGACCCAGTACTTC. It codes for CASSFQQQETQYF.

This clonotype appeared many times. The gene calls are TRBV3-1 and TRBJ2-4; tentative D call: TRBD1 (6 bases). The germline V and J ends were trimmed by 5 bases and 7 bases, with 24 bases remaining between them. Germline V gene sequence: CDR1 LGHDT, CDR2 YNNKEL (reference sequence). This CDR3 is 17 amino acids long. In DNA, the CDR3 is TGTGCCAGCAGCGGGCAATTTGAGGGGGTGTTGTGGAACATTCAGTACTTC. Its translation: CASSGQFEGVLWNIQYF.

The chain couples TRBV7-9 to TRBJ2-1; TRBD2 is a possible D gene (5 bases). Trimming took 5 bases from V and 6 from J, leaving 8 bases between them. In germline, CDR1 is SEHNR, CDR2 FQNEAQ (reference sequence). The CDR3 contains 12 residues. CDR3 residues: CASSRTSNEQFF. CDR3 nucleotide sequence: TGTGCCAGCAGCCGTACTAGCAATGAGCAGTTCTTC.

This clonotype was recorded at least ten times. This chain links TRBV27 with TRBJ2-6; TRBD1 or TRBD2 may be the D gene (5 bases each). Between the trimmed V and J ends, which lost 5 bases and 0 bases, there was a span of 5 bases. This CDR3 spans 14 amino acids. Germline V gene lookup returns CDR1 MNHEY and CDR2 SMNVEV (reference sequence). The CDR3 bases are TGTGCCAGCAGTGGGGGCTCTGGGGCCAACGTCCTGACTTTC. This translates into CASSGGSGANVLTF.

By its share, this clonotype is medium-sized. V usage is TRBV28 and J usage is TRBJ2-5, with D uncertain. V was pared by 6 bases and J by 5 bases, with 10 bases between. The CDR3 loop spans 12 amino acids. The germline V gene has CDR1 MDHEN and CDR2 SYDVKM. The CDR3 loop is CASSLLGETQYF. CDR3 nucleotide sequence: TGTGCCAGCAGCCTACTCGGGGAGACCCAGTACTTC. Complete variable domain (other parts from reference TRBV28 and TRBJ2-5): DVKVTQSSRYLVKRTGEKVFLECVQDMDHENMFWYRQDPGLGLRLIYFSYDVKMKEKGDIPEGYSVSREKKERFSLILESASTNQTSMYLCASSLLGETQYFGPGTRLLVL.

V usage is TRBV20-1 and J usage is TRBJ2-5; 8 bases line up with TRBD1. The CDR3 consists of 15 residues. V lost 5 bases and J lost 1; bases outside the gene matches: 9. The germline V gene encodes CDR1 DFQATT and CDR2 SNEGSKA (reference sequence). The CDR3 is CSAPGQGGSQETQYF. The CDR3 DNA is TGCAGTGCTCCCGGACAGGGTGGTTCCCAAGAGACCCAGTACTTC.

The chain joins TRBV7-9 to TRBJ2-4; 7 bases match TRBD1. Germline V CDR1 and CDR2: SEHNR, FQNEAQ (reference sequence). J gave up 8 bases and V 5 bases, and 6 bases lay outside the gene matches. CDR3 length: 13 amino acids. CDR3 loop: CASSPRGTDIQYF. In DNA, the CDR3 is TGTGCCAGCAGCCCCAGGGGGACGGACATTCAGTACTTC.

The chain has TRBV3-1 and TRBJ1-2; D unclear. Germline assignment: CDR1 LGHDT and CDR2 YNNKEL (reference sequence). V lost 0 bases to trimming and J lost 8 bases, with 7 bases between them. The CDR3 extends over 12 amino acids. The CDR3 here is CASSQEGRGYTF. CDR3 nucleotides: TGTGCCAGCAGCCAAGAGGGTAGAGGCTACACCTTC.

This clonotype is labeled medium-sized. The genes are TRBV7-9 and TRBJ1-1; D perhaps matches TRBD1 (5 bases). Germline assignment: CDR1 SEHNR and CDR2 FQNEAQ (reference sequence). V gave up 5 bases and J gave up 2 bases, with 9 bases separating them. The CDR3 is 13 amino acids. DNA for the CDR3: TGTGCCAGCAGCACCCAGGGTAACACTGAAGCTTTCTTT. Its protein product is CASSTQGNTEAFF.

The CDR3, as DNA: TGTGCCAGCAGCTACACTAGCGGTGTACAAGAGACCCAGTACTTC. This translates into CASSYTSGVQETQYF. The chain joins TRBV5-4 to TRBJ2-5; TRBD2 matches at 8 bases. V shed 3 bases and J 2 bases; nucleotides not matched to a gene: 6. CDR1 is SGHNT and CDR2 is YYREEE in the germline V gene (reference sequence). The CDR3 has 15 residues.

At least ten counts were recorded for this clonotype. The rearrangement joins TRBV3-1 to TRBJ2-4; D is unclear. Trimming removed 1 base from V and 5 bases from J, with 3 bases in between. There are 12 residues in the CDR3. Germline assignment: CDR1 LGHDT and CDR2 YNNKEL (reference sequence). CDR3 sequence (DNA): TGTGCCAGCAGCCAAGCGGAAAACATTCAGTACTTC. Protein product: CASSQAENIQYF.

The sample holds many counts of this clonotype. This chain uses TRBV20-1 with TRBJ1-2, with 7 bases matching TRBD1. Germline V lookup: CDR1 DFQATT, CDR2 SNEGSKA (reference sequence). V lost 3 bases, J lost 7 bases, and 5 bases stayed unmatched. This CDR3 has 12 amino acids. The CDR3 reads CSASLTGSGYTF. Written as DNA, the CDR3 is TGCAGTGCTAGTTTGACAGGGAGTGGCTACACCTTC.